This passage covers 27 T cell receptor beta chains from one sample sequenced in a study of blood T cell repertoires in COVID-19. The protocol was immunoSEQ multiplex PCR, while the TCRdb copy is restricted to in-frame clones and leaves out a portion. The top ten clones hold less than 5% of a sample with a few hundred thousand clones, about 86% of them seen once. The sequencing input was PBMCs or T cells enriched from blood (not recorded which). The receptors come from a woman in her thirties or forties with acute COVID-19.

The rearrangement joins TRBV5-1 to TRBJ2-3; D not certain. Looked up from germline, CDR1 is SGHRS and CDR2 is YFSETQ. The CDR3 loop spans 18 amino acids. The germline V and J ends were trimmed by 0 bases and 3 bases, with 20 bases remaining between them. CDR3 in DNA: TGCGCCAGCAGCTTGGCGGCCGCGGCGCTCCCGGTTACAGATACGCAGTATTTT. Translation: CASSLAAAALPVTDTQYF.

In this sample, this clone turned up once. V usage is TRBV29-1 and J usage is TRBJ2-7; TRBD2 is a possible D gene (6 bases). Germline lookup yields CDR1 SQVTM and CDR2 ANQGSEA. The CDR3 is 14 amino acids. The V end was cut by 7 bases, the J end by 7 bases, with 23 bases between. CDR3 bases: TGCAGCGGTACCTCCGCAAGCCCGGGGAGGGAGCAGTACTTC. It codes for CSGTSASPGREQYF.

This rearrangement joins TRBV11-3 to TRBJ2-1, with D unclear. The germline V gene has CDR1 SGHNT and CDR2 YENEEA. There are 11 residues in the CDR3. Trimming shortened V by 5 bases and J by 7 bases, and 6 bases separated the two germline ends. Written as DNA, the CDR3 is TGTGCCAGCAGCCTTTTAAATGAGCAGTTCTTC. Translated: CASSLLNEQFF. Based on the CDR3 plus reference TRBV11-3 and TRBJ2-1, the full variable domain is EAGVVQSPRYKIIEKKQPVAFWCNPISGHNTLYWYLQNLGQGPELLIRYENEEAVDDSQLPKDRFSAERLKGVDSTLKIQPAELGDSAVYLCASSLLNEQFFGPGTRLTVL.

This clone was counted once. The chain is built from TRBV2 and TRBJ2-7; TRBD2 matches at 9 bases. The CDR3 contains 16 residues. Germline assignment: CDR1 SNHLY and CDR2 FYNNEI. Germline trimming cut 6 bases from V and 1 base from J; bases unmatched to any gene: 10. The CDR3 sequence is CASSPTSGKLSYEQYF. The CDR3 nucleotides are TGTGCCAGCAGCCCGACTAGCGGAAAACTTTCCTACGAGCAGTACTTC.

The rearrangement links TRBV5-1 to TRBJ2-1, with TRBD1 matching over 9 bases. This CDR3 is built from 13 residues. CDR1 SGHRS and CDR2 YFSETQ come from the germline V gene. The junction had 8 bases not matched to a gene; V was cut back by 7 bases and J by 9 bases. In nucleotides, the CDR3 is TGCGCCAGCGGCCGGACAGGGGTCGGTGAGCAGTTCTTC. Translating gives CASGRTGVGEQFF.

The chain carries TRBV6-5 and TRBJ1-2, with no clear D. This CDR3 is 11 amino acids long. Germline loops: CDR1 MNHEY, CDR2 SVGAGI. The V end was cut by 6 bases, the J end by 8 bases, with 10 bases between. CDR3 sequence: CASSSGSGYTF. DNA of the CDR3: TGTGCCAGCAGCTCAGGCTCAGGCTACACCTTC.

V and J are TRBV18 and TRBJ1-4; no definite D call. The CDR3 consists of 13 residues. The ends were cut back, 8 bases at V and 8 bases at J, with 15 bases in the middle. Germline loops: CDR1 KGHSH, CDR2 LQKENI. The CDR3 DNA follows: TGTGCCAGCCTGCGGGCCCTTAGAGAAAAACTGTTTTTT. This encodes CASLRALREKLFF.

The gene calls are TRBV28 and TRBJ2-1; 10 nucleotides agree with TRBD2. This CDR3 is built from 15 residues. Germline CDR1 MDHEN, CDR2 SYDVKM. With 2 bases clipped from V and 5 bases from J, the junction kept 3 bases outside the gene matches. CDR3 DNA sequence: TGTGCCAGCAGTTTAATCACTAGCGGGAACAATGAGCAGTTCTTC. Its translation is CASSLITSGNNEQFF.

This clone was counted at least ten times. The chain is built from TRBV19 and TRBJ2-2, with 16 bases that match TRBD2. Germline V CDR1 and CDR2: LNHDA, SQIVND (reference sequence). J lost 8 bases, V lost 7 bases, and 10 bases had no gene match. CDR3 length equals 17 residues. CDR3 DNA sequence: TGTGCCAGTACCCTATCCGGGACTAGCGGGAGGGGTGGGGAGCTGTTTTTT. It yields the protein CASTLSGTSGRGGELFF.

The chain combines TRBV29-1 with TRBJ2-7, with 10 bases lining up with TRBD2. V lost 6 bases to trimming and J lost 2 bases; unmatched junction nucleotides: 4. Germline lookup yields CDR1 SQVTM and CDR2 ANQGSEA. This CDR3 contains 13 residues. In nucleotides, the CDR3 is TGCAGCGTCGGACTAGCGGTAACCTACGAGCAGTACTTC. Amino acid sequence: CSVGLAVTYEQYF.

The V and J genes are TRBV28 and TRBJ1-3; weak D call: TRBD1 (5 bases). Germline V gene sequence: CDR1 MDHEN, CDR2 SYDVKM. V shed 8 bases and J shed 3 bases, with 17 bases lying between them. The CDR3 length is 15 residues. CDR3 amino acids: CASFGAGIGGNTIYF. CDR3 in DNA: TGTGCCAGCTTTGGGGCGGGGATTGGTGGAAACACCATATATTTT.

This chain joins TRBV18 and TRBJ1-2, with D unresolved. V was cut by 6 bases and J by 4 bases, with 15 bases left in between. The germline V gene has CDR1 KGHSH and CDR2 LQKENI. This CDR3 is 14 amino acids long. In DNA form, the CDR3 reads TGTGCCAGCTCCCCAGCCTTTCCGGGCTATGGCTACACCTTC. Protein product: CASSPAFPGYGYTF.

This clone showed up just a few times. This sequence joins TRBV29-1 and TRBJ1-1, with no clear D. Germline lookup yields CDR1 SQVTM and CDR2 ANQGSEA. CDR3 length: 13 residues. V shed 4 bases and J shed 0 bases, with 9 bases lying between them. This CDR3 is CSVGSGVNTEAFF. In DNA, the CDR3 is TGCAGCGTTGGGAGCGGCGTGAACACTGAAGCTTTCTTT.

V usage is TRBV5-4 and J usage is TRBJ2-4; D is possibly TRBD1 (5 bases). The germline V gene encodes CDR1 SGHNT and CDR2 YYREEE (reference sequence). V dropped 6 bases and J dropped 1 base, with 11 bases sitting between them. This CDR3 contains 14 residues. CDR3 nucleotides: TGTGCCAGCAACGTTGCAGGGGCCAAAAACATTCAGTACTTC. This gives the protein CASNVAGAKNIQYF.

This clone appeared once. This chain uses TRBV14 with TRBJ1-2, with D possibly being TRBD1 (6 bases). Germline V CDR1 and CDR2: SGHDN, FVKESK. The ends were cut back, 3 bases at V and 1 base at J, with 12 bases in the middle. This CDR3 is built from 15 residues. CDR3 amino acids: CASSQMGTINYGYTF. CDR3 sequence (DNA): TGTGCCAGCAGCCAGATGGGGACAATTAACTATGGCTACACCTTC.

The chain combines TRBV7-9 with TRBJ1-5, with D perhaps TRBD1 (5 bases). Germline-derived CDR1 and CDR2 are SEHNR and FQNEAQ (reference sequence). This CDR3 has 14 amino acids. Trimming stripped 5 bases from V and 5 bases from J, with 13 bases between. The CDR3 spells CASSRSGVDQPQHF. The CDR3 nucleotides read TGTGCCAGCAGCCGTTCGGGGGTGGATCAGCCCCAGCATTTT.

Of note for this clone: Its ends do not fully match the called genes, so a read error is possible. The rearrangement joins TRBV29-1 to TRBJ1-1; no definite D call. This CDR3 has 10 residues. Germline V gives CDR1 SQVTM, CDR2 ANQGSEA. The chain's CDR3 is CSVQDAEAFF. The CDR3 DNA follows: TGCAGCGTTCAAGACGCTGAAGCTTTCTTT.

V usage is TRBV18 and J usage is TRBJ2-4; D remains ambiguous. This CDR3 comprises 15 residues. With 3 bases removed from V and 2 bases from J, the gap between germline ends came to 11 bases. Germline V gives CDR1 KGHSH, CDR2 LQKENI. The CDR3 region is CASSPPGLSKNIQYF. DNA of the CDR3: TGTGCCAGCTCACCTCCGGGTTTGTCCAAAAACATTCAGTACTTC.

The chain uses TRBV11-2 and TRBJ2-4; 9 nucleotides agree with TRBD2. Germline V gene data show CDR1 as SGHAT and CDR2 as FQNNGV. J lost 8 bases, V lost 3 bases, and 8 bases had no gene match. The CDR3 is made up of 15 amino acids. CDR3 sequence reads: CASSLAGGALDIQYF. The CDR3 coding sequence is TGTGCCAGCAGCTTGGCGGGAGGGGCATTGGACATTCAGTACTTC.

The V call is TRBV9, the J call TRBJ1-2; 7 nucleotides align to TRBD1. This CDR3 spans 11 amino acids. The trim removed 8 bases at V and 7 bases at J, leaving 5 bases unmatched. Germline assignment: CDR1 SGDLS and CDR2 YYNGEE. The CDR3 sequence: CARDRAGGYTF. The CDR3 nucleotides are TGTGCCAGAGACAGGGCGGGTGGCTACACCTTC.

This clone showed up just once. The V call is TRBV28, the J call TRBJ2-7; D uncertain. Per the germline V gene, CDR1 is MDHEN and CDR2 is SYDVKM. V lost 2 bases and J 3 bases, leaving 11 bases between the germline ends. The CDR3 runs to 14 residues. CDR3 sequence reads: CASSLSPAVYEQYF. The DNA of the CDR3 is TGTGCCAGCAGTTTAAGCCCCGCGGTCTACGAGCAGTACTTC.

This clone was detected once. V gene TRBV19 combines with J gene TRBJ1-2; 7 nucleotides match TRBD1. J was trimmed by 0 bases and V by 5 bases; bases with no gene match: 6. The CDR3 extends over 15 amino acids. Germline V gene lookup returns CDR1 LNHDA and CDR2 SQIVND (reference sequence). The CDR3 DNA follows: TGTGCCAGTAGTCTGAACGACAGGGCTAACTATGGCTACACCTTC. It encodes CASSLNDRANYGYTF.

The V gene is TRBV19, the J gene TRBJ2-7; TRBD1 matches 9 bases. V trimming: 5 bases; J trimming: 5 bases; junction bases outside the gene matches: 10. Germline loops: CDR1 LNHDA, CDR2 SQIVND (reference sequence). The CDR3 extends over 15 amino acids. CDR3 sequence (DNA): TGTGCCAGTAGTCCCAGCGGGACAGGGACCAACGAGCAGTACTTC. This sequence encodes CASSPSGTGTNEQYF.

This chain's CDR3 is CASSLNEGVTGELFF. The DNA for the CDR3 is TGCGCCAGCAGCTTGAATGAGGGGGTCACCGGGGAGCTGTTTTTT. The chain is built from TRBV5-1 and TRBJ2-2; D possibly corresponds to TRBD1 (6 bases). The CDR3 contains 15 residues. From germline, CDR1 is SGHRS and CDR2 YFSETQ. Between the trimmed V and J ends, which lost 1 base and 4 bases, there was a span of 11 bases.

V is TRBV27 and J is TRBJ1-2; no clear D. CDR3 size: 13 residues. Looked up from germline, CDR1 is MNHEY and CDR2 is SMNVEV (reference sequence). With 0 bases removed from V and 8 bases from J, the gap between germline ends came to 10 bases. The CDR3 loop reads CASSLSGGRGYTF. CDR3 sequence (DNA): TGTGCCAGCAGTTTATCTGGAGGAAGGGGCTACACCTTC.

This clone has only a few counts. The rearrangement links TRBV5-4 to TRBJ2-7, with 12 bases identical to TRBD2. The CDR3 consists of 13 residues. Germline-derived CDR1 and CDR2 are SGHNT and YYREEE (reference sequence). V shed 4 bases and J 6 bases; nucleotides not matched to a gene: 2. The CDR3 loop reads CASSRGLAGEQYF. Here the CDR3 DNA reads TGTGCCAGCAGCCGGGGACTAGCGGGCGAGCAGTACTTC.

This clone is a singleton in its sample. The CDR3 coding sequence is TGTGCCAGCAGCTTAGATCCCAGGGCTAGCGGGAGTCTACACACCGGGGAGCTGTTTTTT. It encodes CASSLDPRASGSLHTGELFF. This chain connects TRBV13 to TRBJ2-2, with TRBD2 matching 10 bases. The germline V gene has CDR1 PRHDT and CDR2 FYEKMQ (reference sequence). V lost 1 base and J lost 3; bases outside the gene matches: 14. CDR3 length: 20 residues.